A single T cell receptor beta chain is shown here with its context. Its antigen is unknown. These data belong to a study of T cell responses to AZD1222 COVID-19 vaccine. Study results and caveats: It should be noted that donors were predominantly white British and more often female, and clonal diversity was possibly underestimated. No day 14 peak samples; only post-peak repertoires were characterized. Vaccine-associated CD4 TCRs spanned spike, dominant at 160-218 and 743-854.

Sequenced by immunoSEQ multiplex PCR; TCRdb stores in-frame clones only, minus some. The table includes some 140,000 clones, over 85% detected once. The V and J ends lost 8 bases and 8 bases respectively, with 16 bases between them. Germline V gene sequence: CDR1 LGHNA, CDR2 YNFKEQ. The CDR3 totals 13 residues. This sample comprised peripheral blood, obtained on day 0 of AZD1222 vaccination. The sequence was collected from an adult in good health. The chain has TRBV4-2 and TRBJ2-1, with D maybe TRBD2 (5 bases). CDR3 region: CASGGVEGDEQFF. Here the CDR3 DNA reads TGTGCCAGCGGAGGAGTAGAAGGTGATGAGCAGTTCTTC.